The 3 T cell receptor beta chains below were found in one sample sequenced in a study of T cell responses to AZD1222 COVID-19 vaccine. Only in-frame clones appear in the TCRdb table, and some are missing; sequencing was by immunoSEQ multiplex PCR. The data hold about 140,000 clones, with 92% observed a single time. The sequencing here drew on peripheral blood, taken 28 days after the second AZD1222 dose. The receptor source for this set is an adult who received the AZD1222 COVID-19 vaccine.

V is TRBV24-1 and J is TRBJ2-3, with D maybe TRBD2 (6 bases). The germline CDR1 and CDR2 sequences are KGHDR and SFDVKD. The CDR3 loop spans 16 amino acids. Trimming left V 1 base short and J 3 bases short, with 13 bases between. The DNA of the CDR3 is TGTGCCACCAGTGATTTTAGCGGCCGCGGTACAGATACGCAGTATTTT. Its translation: CATSDFSGRGTDTQYF.

This clone was seen only once. V is TRBV7-7 and J is TRBJ1-5; D not resolved. The germline V and J ends were trimmed by 6 bases and 7 bases, with 22 bases remaining between them. The CDR3 contains 16 residues. Germline CDR1 and CDR2: SSHAT and FNYEAQ (reference sequence). The CDR3 is CASRVAREELVQPQHF. For the CDR3, the DNA is TGTGCCAGCAGAGTAGCTAGGGAAGAATTGGTGCAGCCCCAGCATTTT.

This clone was recorded once. The J gene is TRBJ1-1, the V gene TRBV7-2, with D maybe TRBD1 (6 bases). This CDR3 contains 16 residues. The ends were cut back, 1 base at V and 3 bases at J, with 15 bases in the middle. Germline-derived CDR1 and CDR2 are SGHTA and FQGNSA. The CDR3 reads CASSLVRDIRYTEAFF. The CDR3 region has the DNA TGTGCCAGCAGCTTAGTGAGGGACATCAGGTACACTGAAGCTTTCTTT. Filled out from reference TRBV7-2 and TRBJ1-1, the complete variable domain reads GAGVSQSPSNKVTEKGKDVELRCDPISGHTALYWYRQSLGQGLEFLIYFQGNSAPDKSGLPSDRFSAERTGGSVSTLTIQRTQQEDSAVYLCASSLVRDIRYTEAFFGQGTRLTVV.